This record looks at one TCR beta chain sequence and its context. Its cognate antigen has yet to be identified. Nothing much larger sits one base from this clone, and base qualities are not available. V has 6 bases trimmed and J has 10 bases trimmed; junction bases matching no gene number 10. The CDR3 contains 12 residues, cysteine and phenylalanine counted. The CDR3 DNA has 36 bases and is translated from base 1. Taken from the germline V gene, the CDR1 and CDR2 loops are SQVTM and ANQGSEA. The donors were healthy, HIV-negative adults with no recently reported acute infections or vaccinations. All donors were Caucasian adults living in Nashville, Tennessee, USA. CD4+ T cells were enriched by magnetic negative selection, after which naive cells were positively selected on CD45RA and the negative fraction was taken as the memory subset. Blood was obtained by leukapheresis, after which PBMCs were separated by Ficoll-Histopaque density gradient centrifugation and cryopreserved in liquid nitrogen vapor phase. Analytical flow cytometry was used to check the purity and quantity of each magnetically sorted T cell population. Genomic DNA was isolated from each sorted fraction and quantified by UV absorbance on a Nanodrop 2000c.

Using the deep immunoSEQ assay, multiplex PCR amplified TCR CDR3 regions from genomic DNA. Extracted genomic DNA from each cell subset was spread evenly across all wells of several immunoSEQ 96-well plates, with each plate serving as a replicate. For sorted subsets, about 210 ng of genomic DNA, equivalent to roughly 30,000 T cell genomes, went into each replicate PCR. The purified libraries were quantified using a Qubit 3.0 fluorometer, sized with a Bioanalyzer 2100, and then quantified again using the KAPA Library Quantification kit. Each immunoSEQ 96-well plate was sequenced on its own single-read 150-cycle Illumina NextSeq 550 flow cell. The published analysis was carried out like this. Because only junctional sequences without quality scores were contained in the immunoSEQ output, filtering matching that applied to full-length reads could not be performed. Sequences were annotated with PyIR, a Python wrapper for IgBLAST v1.9, and V/J genes and CDR3 were assigned using IMGT germline references. Reads were filtered out if the reads had weak V/J assignments (E-value above 1e-6), no CDR3, stop codons, out-of-frame junctions, or ambiguous translated residues. V3J clonotypes were defined as sequences sharing the same inferred V gene, J gene, and CDR3 amino acid sequence. Percentage overlap between repertoires was calculated by dividing the number of shared unique clonotypes by the size of the smaller repertoire. Repertoire richness was assessed with RTK rarefaction, the Chao1 estimator, and Recon v2.1 estimates of unobserved clonotypes. Generation probabilities for all TCRbeta clonotypes obtained by the gDNA method from four donors were computed using OLGA. The table was pulled from immuneACCESS by TCRdb, which kept in-frame rearrangements only. Such tables lose some clones; where checked, under half of the loss comes from unresolved V genes, and the rest has no known cause. From that table come the V and J calls and clone size; the DNA was used to work out D and trimming. The sample table holds 650,000 to 800,000 clones, of which roughly two thirds were seen once. Less than 2% of the sample rests with the top ten.

The data belong to a study of shared clonotypes between healthy human individuals (dated by TCRdb to about 2020). For the study in its entirety: The cohort included three men and a couple of women between 18 and 49 years of age. For each donor, CD4 naive and CD4 memory were each run on three plates, CD8 naive on two plates, and CD8 memory on one plate. Blood TCR repertoires of roughly five healthy adults were deeply sequenced to estimate repertoire size and the extent of clonotype sharing between individuals. Libraries were prepared and TCR repertoires were sequenced by different laboratories using diverse techniques, in order to increase sequencing depth and limit assay-specific biases. Leukapheresis yielded between about 0.9 and 9 billion PBMCs per donor. Beyond this particular receptor, the publication reports: The small number of donors limited the genetic and exposure-history diversity represented. Naive subsets generally had larger estimated clonotype richness than memory subsets did. Pairwise subsampling led to the expectation that sequencing depth would affect the degree of clonotype sharing among donors. When several donors were compared, the shared fraction of clonotypes was 5% to 6.5% for naive CD4, over 3% for naive CD8, more than 2% for memory CD4, and roughly 0.43% for memory CD8. Sampling was restricted to blood, and TCR repertoires in tissue are likely to differ from TCR repertoires in blood. Higher generation probabilities were observed for clonotypes shared by all four sorted-subset donors than for non-shared clonotypes. Incomplete sequencing was indicated by rarefaction of sorted-subset datasets, despite the large sequencing depth.

The V and J segments used are TRBV29-1 and TRBJ1-1, and 8 junctional nucleotides match TRBD1. This clonotype was sampled from a woman in her thirties in good health. The sample was memory CD4+ T cells sorted from blood. What this sample's cell subset or site label stands for: CD45RA-negative fraction. The CDR3 protein sequence reads: CSVRIQGAAAFF. The base sequence is TGCAGCGTGCGGATCCAGGGGGCCGCAGCTTTCTTT.